Shown below are 5 T cell receptor beta chains from a single sample sequenced in a study of T-cell reconstitution after alpha-beta-depleted transplantation in children. Using unique molecular identifiers, the investigators prepared the TCRbeta library. TCRdb reprocessed the PCR reads with MiXCR, giving one entry per CDR3 protein. The table has around 15,000 distinct CDR3 sequences, approximately 5.3% seen once; the top ten hold 5.5% to 8.5%. The starting material was PBMCs, obtained before TCRalphabeta/CD19-depleted stem cell transplant. All receptors come from a boy under 18 with acute lymphoblastic leukemia, due to receive a stem cell transplant.

The sample holds many counts of this clonotype. The chain couples TRBV2 to TRBJ1-5; D is unclear. CDR1 is SNHLY and CDR2 is FYNNEI in the germline V gene. The germline V and J ends were trimmed by 5 bases and 4 bases, with 9 bases remaining between them. This CDR3 has 13 amino acids. CDR3 sequence (DNA): TGTGCCAGCAGTTTGGGTTGGAATCAGCCCCAGCATTTT. This translates into CASSLGWNQPQHF.

This clonotype was seen repeatedly, ten times or more. The genes are TRBV7-8 and TRBJ1-3, with D possibly matching TRBD1 (6 bases). Germline CDR1 SGHVS, CDR2 FQNEAQ. Trimming left V 1 base short and J 3 bases short, with 13 bases between. CDR3 size: 16 residues. This CDR3 reads CASSLGWGQGGNTIYF. CDR3 coding DNA: TGTGCCAGCAGCTTAGGTTGGGGGCAAGGTGGAAACACCATATATTTT.

This clonotype was seen many times. The V gene is TRBV6-5, the J gene TRBJ1-2, with 9 bases identical to TRBD1. Germline lookup yields CDR1 MNHEY and CDR2 SVGAGI. This CDR3 contains 15 residues. The V and J ends lost 5 bases and 5 bases, in that order; junction bases with no gene match: 9. This CDR3 is CASSNTGGAGYGYTF. For the CDR3, the DNA is TGTGCCAGCAGTAACACAGGGGGCGCCGGTTATGGCTACACCTTC.

At least ten counts were recorded for this clonotype. J is TRBJ2-5 and V is TRBV9; 8 nucleotides match TRBD2. Germline V gene sequence: CDR1 SGDLS, CDR2 YYNGEE. The CDR3 totals 16 residues. Losses at the gene ends were 0 bases for V and 4 bases for J; bases not matched to a gene: 8. The CDR3 loop reads CASSVALAGGGETQYF. CDR3 coding DNA: TGTGCCAGCAGCGTAGCCCTGGCGGGGGGTGGAGAGACCCAGTACTTC. The variable domain in full, completed from reference TRBV9 and TRBJ2-5, reads DSGVTQTPKHLITATGQRVTLRCSPRSGDLSVYWYQQSLDQGLQFLIQYYNGEERAKGNILERFSAQQFPDLHSELNLSSLELGDSALYFCASSVALAGGGETQYFGPGTRLLVL.

This clonotype was detected many times. CDR3 protein: CASSGAGSAGNEQFF. As DNA, the CDR3 is TGTGCCAGCAGTGGGGCCGGGTCCGCGGGAAATGAGCAGTTCTTC. V gene TRBV6-1 combines with J gene TRBJ2-1, with a weak D call TRBD2 (6 bases). Germline V CDR1 and CDR2: MNHNS, SASEGT. V gave up 4 bases and J gave up 7 bases, with 17 bases separating them. This CDR3 comprises 15 residues.